This TCR beta chain was captured in a study of cytomegalovirus exposure and HLA in healthy donors. General study findings and limits: In a later analysis, HLA-C alleles had the fewest associated TCRs, DRB1 alleles the most. Analyses of presence/absence relied on an assumption of roughly uniform sequencing depth across donors.

A word on this clone: Its target is unknown.

This PCR relied on a set of 60 Vbeta primers and 13 Jbeta primers. Repertoires were generated with immunoSEQ multiplex PCR, while TCRdb's copy carries only in-frame clones and drops some. Of about 110,000 clones listed, 73% are singletons. The specimen sequenced was PBMCs. The source is a man aged 40-49 years in good health and CMV-seronegative.

The CDR3 spells CASSQGQGLDQPQHF. In DNA form, the CDR3 reads TGCGCCAGCAGCCAGGGACAAGGACTCGATCAGCCCCAGCATTTT. The genes are TRBV4-1 and TRBJ1-5, with D possibly matching TRBD1 (6 bases). The CDR3 sequence is 15 residues long. Germline V gives CDR1 MGHRA, CDR2 YSYEKL. Trimming took off 3 bases at V and 5 bases at J, with 14 bases between the two ends.